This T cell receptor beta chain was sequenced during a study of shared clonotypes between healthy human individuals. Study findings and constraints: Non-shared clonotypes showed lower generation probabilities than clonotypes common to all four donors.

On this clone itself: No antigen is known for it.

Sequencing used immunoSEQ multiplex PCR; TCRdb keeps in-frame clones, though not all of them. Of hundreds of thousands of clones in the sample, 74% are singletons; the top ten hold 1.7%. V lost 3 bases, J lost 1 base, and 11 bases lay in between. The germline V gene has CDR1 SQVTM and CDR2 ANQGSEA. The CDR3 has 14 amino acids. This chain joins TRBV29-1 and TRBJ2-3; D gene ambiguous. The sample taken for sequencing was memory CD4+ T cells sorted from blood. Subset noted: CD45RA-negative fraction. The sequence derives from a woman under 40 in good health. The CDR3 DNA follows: TGCAGCGTTGATAACGGGTGGGGCACAGATACGCAGTATTTT. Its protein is CSVDNGWGTDTQYF.